The source of this T cell receptor (beta chain) is a study of cytomegalovirus exposure and HLA in healthy donors. About the study: Falling in the Caucasian-associated ancestry cluster were roughly 80% of under 450 genotyped donors.

Study results and limitations: Later analysis demonstrated an association between a missense DCLRE1C variant and TCR beta V- and J-gene trimming. Most TCR beta V segments were productive about 87% or about 30% of the time in an earlier analysis.

As concerns this clone: No antigen is known for it.

Unmatched junction bases numbered 10, after V lost 8 bases and J lost 2 bases. CDR3 length: 16 residues. CDR1 and CDR2 from the germline V gene are MNHEY and SMNVEV (reference sequence). PCR primers comprised 60 Vbeta and 13 Jbeta primers. Here immunoSEQ multiplex PCR was the method, and the copy in TCRdb shows in-frame clones only, minus some. The table includes 230,000 or so clones, 85% to 95% detected once. This clonotype was obtained from a girl aged 2-15 years in good health and CMV-seronegative. Material for sequencing was PBMCs. This rearrangement joins TRBV27 to TRBJ2-2; 8 positions match TRBD2. For the CDR3, the DNA is TGTGCCAGCCAAGCGGGAGTTAGGAGAAACACCGGGGAGCTGTTTTTT. The encoded protein is CASQAGVRRNTGELFF.